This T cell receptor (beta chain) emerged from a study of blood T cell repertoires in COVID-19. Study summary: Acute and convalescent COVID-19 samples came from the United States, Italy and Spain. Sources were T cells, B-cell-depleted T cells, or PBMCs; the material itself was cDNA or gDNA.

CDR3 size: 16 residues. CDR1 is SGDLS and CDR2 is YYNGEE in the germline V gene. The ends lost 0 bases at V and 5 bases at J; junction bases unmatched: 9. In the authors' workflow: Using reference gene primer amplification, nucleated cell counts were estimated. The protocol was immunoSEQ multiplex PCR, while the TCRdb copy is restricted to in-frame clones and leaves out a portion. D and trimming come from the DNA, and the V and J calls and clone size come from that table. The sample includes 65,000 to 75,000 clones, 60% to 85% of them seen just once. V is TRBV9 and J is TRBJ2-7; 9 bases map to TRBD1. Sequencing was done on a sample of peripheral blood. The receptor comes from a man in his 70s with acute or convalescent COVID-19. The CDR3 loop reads CASSVAGGQGFHEQYF. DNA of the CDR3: TGTGCCAGCAGCGTAGCAGGAGGACAGGGGTTCCACGAGCAGTACTTC.